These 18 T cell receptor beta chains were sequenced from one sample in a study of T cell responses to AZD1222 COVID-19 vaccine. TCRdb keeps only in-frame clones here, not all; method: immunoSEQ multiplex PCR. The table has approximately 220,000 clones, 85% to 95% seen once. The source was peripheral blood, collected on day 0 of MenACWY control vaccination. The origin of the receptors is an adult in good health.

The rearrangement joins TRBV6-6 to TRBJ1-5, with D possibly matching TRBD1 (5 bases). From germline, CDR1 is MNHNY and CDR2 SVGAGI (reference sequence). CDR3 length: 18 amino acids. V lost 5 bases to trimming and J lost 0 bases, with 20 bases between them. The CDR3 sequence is CASSPGTAIPHSNQPQHF. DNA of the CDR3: TGTGCCAGCAGTCCCGGGACTGCGATCCCCCATAGCAATCAGCCCCAGCATTTT.

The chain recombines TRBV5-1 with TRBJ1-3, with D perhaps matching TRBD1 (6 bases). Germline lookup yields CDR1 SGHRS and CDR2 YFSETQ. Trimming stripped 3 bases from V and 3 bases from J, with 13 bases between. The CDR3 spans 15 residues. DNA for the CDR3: TGCGCCAGCAGCTGGGGGCCCGGGGGTGGAAACACCATATATTTT. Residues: CASSWGPGGGNTIYF.

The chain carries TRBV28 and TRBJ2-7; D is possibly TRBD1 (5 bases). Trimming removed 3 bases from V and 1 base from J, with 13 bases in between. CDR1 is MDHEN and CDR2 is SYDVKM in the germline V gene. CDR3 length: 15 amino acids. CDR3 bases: TGTGCCAGCAGTTTGGAAGCAGGGCCTTCCTACGAGCAGTACTTC. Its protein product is CASSLEAGPSYEQYF. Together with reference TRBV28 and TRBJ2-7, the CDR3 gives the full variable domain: DVKVTQSSRYLVKRTGEKVFLECVQDMDHENMFWYRQDPGLGLRLIYFSYDVKMKEKGDIPEGYSVSREKKERFSLILESASTNQTSMYLCASSLEAGPSYEQYFGPGTRLTVT.

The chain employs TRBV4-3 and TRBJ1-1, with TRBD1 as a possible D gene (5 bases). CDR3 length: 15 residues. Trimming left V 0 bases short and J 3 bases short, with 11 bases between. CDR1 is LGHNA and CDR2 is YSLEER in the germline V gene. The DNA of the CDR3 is TGCGCCAGCAGCCAAGACGAGGGGCGCCACACTGAAGCTTTCTTT. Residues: CASSQDEGRHTEAFF.

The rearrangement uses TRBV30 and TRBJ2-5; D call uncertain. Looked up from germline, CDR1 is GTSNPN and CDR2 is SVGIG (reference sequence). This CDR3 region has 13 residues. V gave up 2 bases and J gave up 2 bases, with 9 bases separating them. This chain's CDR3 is CAWSTRQQETQYF. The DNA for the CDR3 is TGTGCCTGGAGTACACGTCAGCAAGAGACCCAGTACTTC.

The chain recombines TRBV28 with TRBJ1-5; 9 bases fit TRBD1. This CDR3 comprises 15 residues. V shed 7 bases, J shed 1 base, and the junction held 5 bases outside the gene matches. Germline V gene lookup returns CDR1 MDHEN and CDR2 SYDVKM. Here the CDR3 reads CASNTGGGSNQPQHF. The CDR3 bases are TGTGCCAGCAATACAGGGGGCGGGAGCAATCAGCCCCAGCATTTT. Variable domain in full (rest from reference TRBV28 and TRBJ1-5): DVKVTQSSRYLVKRTGEKVFLECVQDMDHENMFWYRQDPGLGLRLIYFSYDVKMKEKGDIPEGYSVSREKKERFSLILESASTNQTSMYLCASNTGGGSNQPQHFGDGTRLSIL.

CDR3 residues: CASSQTGGGEQFF. CDR3 coding DNA: TGCGCCAGCAGCCAAACAGGGGGCGGTGAGCAGTTCTTC. The rearrangement links TRBV4-1 to TRBJ2-1; 9 bases align to TRBD1. This CDR3 region has 13 residues. The V and J ends lost 2 bases and 9 bases, in that order; junction bases with no gene match: 2. Germline lookup yields CDR1 MGHRA and CDR2 YSYEKL.

CDR3 loop: CASSQGTGASRGYTF. CDR3 DNA: TGTGCCAGCAGCCAAGGGACAGGGGCGAGCCGTGGCTACACCTTC. This chain connects TRBV3-1 (or the pseudogene TRBV3-2) to TRBJ1-2; 9 bases are a match to TRBD1. Germline V gives CDR1 LGHDT, CDR2 YNNKEL (reference sequence). V lost 1 base to trimming and J lost 7 bases; unmatched junction nucleotides: 7. The CDR3 spans 15 residues.

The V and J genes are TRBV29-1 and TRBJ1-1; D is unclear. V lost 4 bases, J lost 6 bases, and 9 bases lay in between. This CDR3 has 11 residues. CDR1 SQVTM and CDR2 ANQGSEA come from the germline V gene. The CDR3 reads CSVVRSSEAFF. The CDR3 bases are TGCAGCGTTGTGCGGTCTTCTGAAGCTTTCTTT.

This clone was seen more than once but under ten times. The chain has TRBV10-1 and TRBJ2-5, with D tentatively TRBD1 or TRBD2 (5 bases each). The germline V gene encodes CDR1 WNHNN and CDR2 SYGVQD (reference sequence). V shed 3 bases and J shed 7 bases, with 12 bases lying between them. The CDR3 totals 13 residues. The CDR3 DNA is TGCGCCAGCAGTGACCTTGGGACGGGGACCCAGTACTTC. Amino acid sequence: CASSDLGTGTQYF.

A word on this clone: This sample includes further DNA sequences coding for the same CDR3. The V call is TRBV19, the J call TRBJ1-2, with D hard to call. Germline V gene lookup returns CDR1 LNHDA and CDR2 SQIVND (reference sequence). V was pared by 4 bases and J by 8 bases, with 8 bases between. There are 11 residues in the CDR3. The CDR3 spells CASSNLGGYTF. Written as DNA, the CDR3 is TGTGCCAGTAGTAACCTAGGCGGCTACACCTTC.

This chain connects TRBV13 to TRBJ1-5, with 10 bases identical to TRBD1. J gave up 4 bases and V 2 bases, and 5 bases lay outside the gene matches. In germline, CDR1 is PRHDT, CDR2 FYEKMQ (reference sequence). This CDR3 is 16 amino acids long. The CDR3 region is CASSLRGQGINQPQHF. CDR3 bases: TGTGCCAGCAGCTTAAGGGGACAGGGGATAAATCAGCCCCAGCATTTT.

The CDR3 coding sequence is TGTGCCAGCTCTCCCAGAACCCAGGGGACGAGTGAAGCTTTCTTT. It encodes CASSPRTQGTSEAFF. The chain joins TRBV18 to TRBJ1-1, with D tentatively TRBD1 (6 bases). CDR1 is KGHSH and CDR2 is LQKENI in the germline V gene. The CDR3 has 15 amino acids. The germline V and J ends were trimmed by 6 bases and 7 bases, with 21 bases remaining between them. The full variable domain, with the rest looked up from reference TRBV18 and TRBJ1-1, is NAGVMQNPRHLVRRRGQEARLRCSPMKGHSHVYWYRQLPEEGLKFMVYLQKENIIDESGMPKERFSAEFPKEGPSILRIQQVVRGDSAAYFCASSPRTQGTSEAFFGQGTRLTVV.

CDR3 protein: CASSPDATVYGYTF. In DNA, the CDR3 is TGTGCCAGCTCACCCGATGCGACAGTCTATGGCTACACCTTC. The chain combines TRBV18 with TRBJ1-2; D might be TRBD1 (5 bases). V gave up 3 bases and J gave up 4 bases, with 12 bases separating them. Germline loops: CDR1 KGHSH, CDR2 LQKENI. This CDR3 contains 14 residues. The full variable domain, in which reference TRBV18 and TRBJ1-2 provide the parts outside the CDR3, is NAGVMQNPRHLVRRRGQEARLRCSPMKGHSHVYWYRQLPEEGLKFMVYLQKENIIDESGMPKERFSAEFPKEGPSILRIQQVVRGDSAAYFCASSPDATVYGYTFGSGTRLTVV.

The CDR3 reads CASAPGTSGVGEEQYF. The CDR3 coding sequence is TGCGCCAGCGCCCCGGGGACTAGCGGGGTCGGAGAAGAGCAGTACTTC. The chain is built from TRBV5-1 and TRBJ2-7; 13 bases match TRBD2. The germline V gene encodes CDR1 SGHRS and CDR2 YFSETQ. There are 16 residues in the CDR3. V was pared by 7 bases and J by 7 bases, with 14 bases of the junction left unmatched.

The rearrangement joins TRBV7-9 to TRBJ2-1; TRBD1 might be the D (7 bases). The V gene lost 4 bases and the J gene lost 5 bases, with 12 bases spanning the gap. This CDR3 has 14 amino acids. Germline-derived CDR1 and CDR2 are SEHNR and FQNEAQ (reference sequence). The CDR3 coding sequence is TGTGCCAGCAGCTCCAGGGGGGACGACAATGAGCAGTTCTTC. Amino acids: CASSSRGDDNEQFF.

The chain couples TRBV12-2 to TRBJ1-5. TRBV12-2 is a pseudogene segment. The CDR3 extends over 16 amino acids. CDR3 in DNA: TGTGCAAGTCGCACTTCGTCGGGTAGGAGAAATCAGCCCCAGCATTTT. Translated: CASRTSSGRRNQPQHF.

CDR3 coding DNA: TGTGCCAGCAGCGTAGGACAGGGGACCACCGGGGAGCTGTTTTTT. The encoded protein is CASSVGQGTTGELFF. The rearrangement uses TRBV9 and TRBJ2-2; 8 nucleotides agree with TRBD1. CDR1 and CDR2 from the germline V gene are SGDLS and YYNGEE. V was clipped by 0 bases and J by 4 bases; unmatched bases: 2. The CDR3 covers 15 residues.